This entry concerns a single TCR beta chain. From germline, CDR1 is MNHEY and CDR2 SMNVEV (reference sequence). The CDR3 spans 13 residues. The V gene lost 7 bases and the J gene lost 5 bases, with 14 bases spanning the gap. Two consecutive negative NP/OP PCR tests, clearance, or resolved symptoms defined Cohort 3 recovery. This sample was taken from a study of blood T cell repertoires in COVID-19. Background on the study: Sources were T cells, B-cell-depleted T cells, or PBMCs; the material itself was cDNA or gDNA.

As processed by the authors: It was from reference gene primer amplification that nucleated cell counts were estimated. Using immunoSEQ multiplex PCR, the repertoire was profiled, and TCRdb retains in-frame clones only, with some absent. V and J calls and clone size are copied from that table; D and trimming were computed from the DNA. The sample has 150,000 to 200,000 clones, roughly 82% seen once; the top ten hold about 10%. V usage is TRBV27 and J usage is TRBJ1-1; D is perhaps TRBD1 (5 bases). Sample: PBMCs or T cells enriched from blood (not recorded which). This clonotype was obtained from a man between 35 and 55 years old who had recovered from COVID-19. CDR3 protein: CASTRRGGTEAFF. CDR3 nucleotides: TGTGCCAGCACCCGGAGGGGTGGGACTGAAGCTTTCTTT.